Each of the 26 T cell receptor beta chains below was sequenced from the same sample in a study of T cells after posttransplantation cyclophosphamide. The repertoire was sequenced with immunoSEQ multiplex PCR; TCRdb's copy has only in-frame clones and lacks some. The sample shows over 30,000 clones, no singletons; the ten largest hold about 4.5%. The source material was PBMCs. These receptors came from a woman aged 45 to 65 in good health and a related stem cell transplant donor.

This clone was seen at least ten times. V gene TRBV5-5 combines with J gene TRBJ2-2; D may be TRBD2 (5 bases). Per the germline V gene, CDR1 is SGHKS and CDR2 is YYEKEE (reference sequence). V was trimmed by 0 bases and J by 1 base, leaving 7 bases between them. CDR3 size: 15 residues. For the CDR3, the DNA is TGTGCCAGCAGCTTGGAACGGGGGAACACCGGGGAGCTGTTTTTT. The encoded protein is CASSLERGNTGELFF.

This clone was detected many times. This chain joins TRBV4-2 and TRBJ1-2; D unclear. This CDR3 is 12 amino acids long. The ends were cut back, 4 bases at V and 5 bases at J, with 8 bases in the middle. The germline CDR1 and CDR2 sequences are LGHNA and YNFKEQ. The CDR3 protein is CASSRREYGYTF. Written as DNA, the CDR3 is TGTGCCAGCAGCCGAAGGGAGTATGGCTACACCTTC.

This clone came up a few times. This may be a read error: a much more frequent sequence differs by one nucleotide. This chain joins TRBV2 and TRBJ1-3; maybe TRBD1 (5 bases). Germline CDR1 is SNHLY and CDR2 is FYNNEI. The CDR3 is 13 residues long. CDR3 in amino acids: CASMLDSGSTIYF. CDR3 nucleotides: TGTGCCAGCATGCTAGACAGTGGAAGCACCATATATTTT.

This clone showed up many times. The chain employs TRBV7-7 and TRBJ2-5; 8 nucleotides match TRBD1. Losses at the gene ends were 0 bases for V and 5 bases for J; bases not matched to a gene: 5. CDR1 is SSHAT and CDR2 is FNYEAQ in the germline V gene (reference sequence). The CDR3 is 15 amino acids. CDR3 region: CASSLAGQGTETQYF. The DNA of the CDR3 is TGTGCCAGCAGCTTAGCAGGACAGGGAACGGAGACCCAGTACTTC.

This clone was picked up many times. The chain combines TRBV4-3 with TRBJ1-2; 8 nucleotides align to TRBD1. The germline V gene has CDR1 LGHNA and CDR2 YSLEER. The V and J ends lost 0 bases and 4 bases, in that order; junction bases with no gene match: 7. This CDR3 comprises 16 residues. This CDR3 is CASSQDTGGSPYGYTF. Here the CDR3 DNA reads TGCGCCAGCAGCCAAGACACAGGGGGATCCCCCTATGGCTACACCTTC.

This clone has a count of ten or more. The rearrangement uses TRBV30 and TRBJ2-7; 14 bases line up with TRBD2. CDR1 is GTSNPN and CDR2 is SVGIG in the germline V gene (reference sequence). Trimming took 3 bases from V and 0 from J; bases not matched to a gene: 1. This CDR3 is 15 amino acids long. The CDR3 protein is CAWRGLAGDSYEQYF. CDR3 DNA: TGTGCCTGGAGGGGACTAGCGGGGGACTCCTACGAGCAGTACTTC.

This clone was seen at least ten times. The J gene is TRBJ1-2, the V gene TRBV5-1, with D possibly being TRBD1 (5 bases). This CDR3 contains 15 residues. CDR1 and CDR2 (germline): SGHRS, YFSETQ. The V gene lost 0 bases and the J gene lost 8 bases, with 17 bases spanning the gap. The CDR3: CASSLAGGSGPGYTF. The CDR3 coding sequence is TGCGCCAGCAGCTTGGCCGGGGGTTCAGGGCCCGGCTACACCTTC.

This clone was seen ten or more times. The genes are TRBV19 and TRBJ2-3, with D maybe TRBD2 (6 bases). This CDR3 has 19 residues. Germline values: CDR1 LNHDA, CDR2 SQIVND (reference sequence). V lost 3 bases and J lost 2, with 24 bases in between. CDR3 amino acids: CASSMGSGLTGLDTDTQYF. CDR3 sequence (DNA): TGTGCCAGTAGTATGGGGTCGGGACTTACCGGGTTAGACACAGATACGCAGTATTTT.

This clone was seen many times. The chain has TRBV27 and TRBJ1-2; weak D call: TRBD1 (6 bases). Germline CDR1 MNHEY, CDR2 SMNVEV (reference sequence). Deletions cut 0 bases from V and 8 bases from J, with 10 bases between. The CDR3 loop spans 13 amino acids. This CDR3 reads CASSLSLDRGYTF. The CDR3 coding sequence is TGTGCCAGCAGTTTATCCCTAGACAGGGGCTACACCTTC.

This clone was found many times. The chain recombines TRBV19 with TRBJ1-5, with D possibly matching TRBD1 (5 bases). This CDR3 contains 15 residues. V was clipped by 3 bases and J by 6 bases, with 15 bases between them. Per the germline V gene, CDR1 is LNHDA and CDR2 is SQIVND (reference sequence). The DNA of the CDR3 is TGTGCCAGTAGTATGGGGGGTGCCGCCGCTCAGCCCCAGCATTTT. Amino acids: CASSMGGAAAQPQHF.

This sequence joins TRBV28 and TRBJ1-2; the match to TRBD1 covers 7 bases. The CDR3 totals 12 residues. The trim removed 6 bases at V and 4 bases at J, leaving 2 bases unmatched. Germline V gene sequence: CDR1 MDHEN, CDR2 SYDVKM. The CDR3 sequence is CASRGQFYGYTF. CDR3 bases: TGTGCCAGCAGGGGACAGTTCTATGGCTACACCTTC.

This clone was seen many times. The V gene is TRBV18, the J gene TRBJ2-3, with TRBD1 matching 8 bases. The germline CDR1 and CDR2 sequences are KGHSH and LQKENI. The CDR3 totals 16 residues. Trimming removed 0 bases from V and 3 bases from J; junction bases left unmatched: 5. This CDR3 reads CASSPPNNRGTDTQYF. CDR3 coding DNA: TGTGCCAGCTCACCACCGAACAACAGGGGGACAGATACGCAGTATTTT.

The chain employs TRBV25-1 and TRBJ1-3; TRBD1 matches 9 bases. Trimming took 9 bases from V and 10 from J; bases not matched to a gene: 7. CDR1 and CDR2 from the germline V gene are MGHDK and SYGVNS. The CDR3 loop spans 12 amino acids. This chain's CDR3 is CASGTGMRTIYF. The CDR3 DNA sequence: TGTGCCAGTGGGACAGGGATGAGGACCATATATTTT.

The table lists this clone with a few counts. The junction differs from germline at one of its ends, possibly a read error. This sequence joins TRBV7-7 and TRBJ2-7; 10 bases are shared with TRBD1. CDR1 is SSHAT and CDR2 is FNYEAQ in the germline V gene (reference sequence). The length of the CDR3 is 13 residues. The CDR3 sequence is CASSSMTGGPLEF. CDR3 nucleotide sequence: TGTGCTAGCAGCTCCATGACAGGGGGCCCTCTCGAATTC.

This clone has ten or more counts. The V gene is TRBV28, the J gene TRBJ2-6; 7 bases are shared with TRBD2. Germline values: CDR1 MDHEN, CDR2 SYDVKM. Trimming cost V 3 bases and J 2 bases; bases outside gene matches: 1. The CDR3 is 15 residues long. The CDR3 DNA sequence: TGTGCCAGCAGTTTGGGAGGGACTGGGGCCAACGTCCTGACTTTC. Translating it yields CASSLGGTGANVLTF.

In its sample, this clone was seen many times. The chain recombines TRBV18 with TRBJ1-1, with 7 bases lining up with TRBD1. Trimming at V came to 0 bases and at J to 0 bases, leaving 7 bases not matched to a gene. Germline CDR1 reads KGHSH; CDR2 reads LQKENI. The CDR3 runs to 17 residues. The chain's CDR3 is CASSPPRAGGMNTEAFF. The CDR3 nucleotides read TGTGCCAGCTCACCACCCCGGGCAGGGGGTATGAACACTGAAGCTTTCTTT.

At least ten counts were recorded for this clone. This chain connects TRBV28 to TRBJ1-2; the D gene is possibly TRBD1 (5 bases). V lost 3 bases, J lost 8 bases, and 16 bases lay in between. Germline lookup yields CDR1 MDHEN and CDR2 SYDVKM. The length of the CDR3 is 14 residues. In DNA form, the CDR3 reads TGTGCCAGCAGTTTCCCAGGGATCAGTCTAGGCTACACCTTC. Translation gives CASSFPGISLGYTF.

This clone was counted ten times or more. The CDR3 coding sequence is TGTGCCAGCAGCTTAGGAGGAGCGGCGATAAATGAGCAGTTCTTC. This encodes CASSLGGAAINEQFF. The J gene is TRBJ2-1, the V gene TRBV7-3; D is perhaps TRBD2 (5 bases). V gave up 2 bases and J gave up 7 bases, with 15 bases separating them. The CDR3 spans 15 residues. Germline lookup yields CDR1 SGHTA and CDR2 FQGTGA.

This clone was seen ten or more times. The chain uses TRBV9 and TRBJ1-5; 8 bases agree with TRBD1. The CDR3 runs to 14 residues. V was pared by 4 bases and J by 5 bases, with 5 bases of the junction left unmatched. Germline assignment: CDR1 SGDLS and CDR2 YYNGEE. DNA for the CDR3: TGTGCCAGCAGCTTGGGGACAGGAGATCAGCCCCAGCATTTT. Translating gives CASSLGTGDQPQHF.

This clone showed up many times. The chain joins TRBV27 to TRBJ1-1; D ambiguous. The CDR3 consists of 17 residues. V was clipped by 5 bases and J by 1 base, with 20 bases between them. CDR1 is MNHEY, CDR2 SMNVEV, per germline (reference sequence). The CDR3 DNA is TGTGCCAGCAGTCCCCTCGGCCTTCAGAGGAAGAACACTGAAGCTTTCTTT. Translated: CASSPLGLQRKNTEAFF.

This clone has ten or more counts. This chain joins TRBV2 and TRBJ2-4, with D possibly matching TRBD2 (6 bases). CDR3 length equals 13 residues. CDR1 is SNHLY, CDR2 FYNNEI, per germline. Trimming shortened V by 8 bases and J by 1 base, and 9 bases separated the two germline ends. As DNA, the CDR3 is TGTGCCAGCTTTAGCGGCGCCAAAAACATTCAGTACTTC. Translated: CASFSGAKNIQYF.

This clone was found many times. The chain employs TRBV2 and TRBJ1-1; 7 bases map to TRBD1. With 1 base clipped from V and 1 base from J, the junction kept 3 bases outside the gene matches. Germline-derived CDR1 and CDR2 are SNHLY and FYNNEI. This CDR3 has 15 residues. CDR3 region: CASSEERGRNTEAFF. Written as DNA, the CDR3 is TGTGCCAGCAGTGAAGAGAGGGGGCGGAACACTGAAGCTTTCTTT. Supplemented by reference TRBV2 and TRBJ1-1, the full variable domain reads EPEVTQTPSHQVTQMGQEVILRCVPISNHLYFYWYRQILGQKVEFLVSFYNNEISEKSEIFDDQFSVERPDGSNFTLKIRSTKLEDSAMYFCASSEERGRNTEAFFGQGTRLTVV.

Many counts were recorded for this clone. The chain uses TRBV28 and TRBJ1-2, with D perhaps matching TRBD1 (6 bases). The CDR3 runs to 16 residues. Germline CDR1 and CDR2: MDHEN and SYDVKM. V lost 8 bases to trimming and J lost 3 bases, with 22 bases between them. The CDR3 sequence: CASRSQSGGADYGYTF. Here the CDR3 DNA reads TGTGCCAGCCGCAGCCAAAGCGGGGGGGCCGACTATGGCTACACCTTC.

At least ten counts were recorded for this clone. The chain couples TRBV15 to TRBJ1-5; TRBD1 matches at 8 bases. V gave up 8 bases and J gave up 5 bases; unmatched junction bases: 11. The CDR3 has 15 amino acids. Germline V CDR1 and CDR2: LNHNV, YYDKDF (reference sequence). The CDR3 loop reads CATGAGTGFYQPQHF. The DNA of the CDR3 is TGTGCCACCGGTGCCGGGACAGGATTTTATCAGCCCCAGCATTTT.

This clone has ten or more counts. The V and J genes are TRBV30 and TRBJ1-5; D gene unclear. CDR1 GTSNPN and CDR2 SVGIG come from the germline V gene (reference sequence). Trimming shortened V by 0 bases and J by 9 bases, and 9 bases separated the two germline ends. The CDR3 consists of 12 residues. CDR3 sequence: CAWSVSIGPQHF. CDR3 DNA sequence: TGTGCCTGGAGTGTCTCTATCGGGCCCCAGCATTTT.

This clone has a count of ten or more. A much larger clone lies a single base off, so this may be a read error. This sample also contains other DNA sequences that code for the same CDR3. The chain links TRBV7-2 to TRBJ1-2, with TRBD1 as a possible D gene (6 bases). CDR1 and CDR2 from the germline V gene are SGHTA and FQGNSA. CDR3 length: 12 residues. The V and J ends lost 3 bases and 5 bases respectively, with 7 bases between them. The chain's CDR3 is CASSLDSYGYTF. CDR3 sequence (DNA): TGTGCCAGCAGCTTGGACAGTTATGGCTACACCTTC.